The 7 T cell receptor beta chains reported below all come from one sample, sequenced in a study of metastatic and nonmetastatic thyroid tumors (dated by TCRdb to 2019 to 2021). No patient had received any treatment before thyroid surgery. Libraries came from PCR. Sequencer: Illumina HiSeq 4000. TCRdb took the public reads, trimmed them with fastp at Q25, ran MiXCR for clone calling and kept in-frame beta chains. The sample table contains around 52,000 clones; only one count was recorded for just under 30% of them. The top ten hold about 15% of the sample. Sequencing was done on a sample of blood. All receptors derive from a female donor with papillary thyroid cancer or a benign thyroid nodule (not recorded which). Some clones in this sample may be carry-over from other donors' samples.

This clone was found a few times. V is TRBV28 and J is TRBJ1-1; maybe TRBD1 (6 bases). In germline, CDR1 is MDHEN, CDR2 SYDVKM. V dropped 1 base and J dropped 3 bases, with 21 bases sitting between them. The CDR3 spans 18 residues. The CDR3 coding sequence is TGTGCCAGCAGTTTATCAGGGGTGGTAATAGGCAGGGACACTGAAGCTTTCTTT. This sequence encodes CASSLSGVVIGRDTEAFF.

A few counts support this clone. The chain combines TRBV11-2 with TRBJ2-7; D perhaps matches TRBD2 (5 bases). The germline V gene encodes CDR1 SGHAT and CDR2 FQNNGV. The germline V and J ends were trimmed by 4 bases and 5 bases, with 6 bases remaining between them. The CDR3 extends over 11 amino acids. In DNA, the CDR3 is TGTGCCAGCAGCTGGGGAGACGAGCAGTACTTC. Translated, it gives CASSWGDEQYF.

The sample holds many counts of this clone. The chain carries TRBV4-3 and TRBJ1-2, with unresolved D. The CDR3 is 13 amino acids. The V gene lost 0 bases and the J gene lost 8 bases, with 10 bases spanning the gap. Germline V gives CDR1 LGHNA, CDR2 YSLEER. This chain's CDR3 is CASSQDIGRGYTF. The CDR3 DNA reads as TGCGCCAGCAGCCAAGATATTGGGAGGGGCTACACCTTC.

Comments on this clone: A much more abundant neighbour one base away suggests this may be a read error. Other DNA sequences of this sample code for an identical CDR3. The genes are TRBV19 and TRBJ2-5; 7 nucleotides agree with TRBD2. Losses at the gene ends were 5 bases for V and 4 bases for J; bases not matched to a gene: 7. Germline V gene data show CDR1 as LNHDA and CDR2 as SQIVND (reference sequence). The CDR3 has 14 residues. For the CDR3, the DNA is TGTGCCAGTAGTCGTACTCCGGGGGGAGAGACCCAGTACTTC. This translates into CASSRTPGGETQYF.

This clone was seen repeatedly, ten times or more. This chain links TRBV2 with TRBJ1-4; 12 positions agree with TRBD1. Trimming cost V 5 bases and J 1 base; bases outside gene matches: 5. The CDR3 runs 17 residues. Germline-derived CDR1 and CDR2 are SNHLY and FYNNEI. The CDR3 spells CASSPGQGARTNEKLFF. The CDR3 DNA is TGTGCCAGCAGTCCGGGACAGGGGGCGCGAACTAATGAAAAACTGTTTTTT.

The chain has TRBV6-1 and TRBJ2-7; 13 bases are a match to TRBD2. The CDR3 sequence is 16 residues long. Germline-derived CDR1 and CDR2 are MNHNS and SASEGT. The ends lost 3 bases at V and 6 bases at J; junction bases unmatched: 8. CDR3 loop: CASSDGTSGIAGEQYF. The CDR3 DNA reads as TGTGCCAGCAGTGATGGGACTAGCGGGATTGCGGGCGAGCAGTACTTC.

This clone was seen more than once but under ten times. The gene calls are TRBV6-1 and TRBJ2-1; D is unresolved. CDR3 length equals 14 residues. Trimming left V 5 bases short and J 8 bases short, with 16 bases between. CDR1 and CDR2 (germline): MNHNS, SASEGT. The CDR3 sequence: CASSKERKEHEQFF. In DNA, the CDR3 is TGTGCCAGCAGTAAAGAAAGGAAGGAGCATGAGCAGTTCTTC.